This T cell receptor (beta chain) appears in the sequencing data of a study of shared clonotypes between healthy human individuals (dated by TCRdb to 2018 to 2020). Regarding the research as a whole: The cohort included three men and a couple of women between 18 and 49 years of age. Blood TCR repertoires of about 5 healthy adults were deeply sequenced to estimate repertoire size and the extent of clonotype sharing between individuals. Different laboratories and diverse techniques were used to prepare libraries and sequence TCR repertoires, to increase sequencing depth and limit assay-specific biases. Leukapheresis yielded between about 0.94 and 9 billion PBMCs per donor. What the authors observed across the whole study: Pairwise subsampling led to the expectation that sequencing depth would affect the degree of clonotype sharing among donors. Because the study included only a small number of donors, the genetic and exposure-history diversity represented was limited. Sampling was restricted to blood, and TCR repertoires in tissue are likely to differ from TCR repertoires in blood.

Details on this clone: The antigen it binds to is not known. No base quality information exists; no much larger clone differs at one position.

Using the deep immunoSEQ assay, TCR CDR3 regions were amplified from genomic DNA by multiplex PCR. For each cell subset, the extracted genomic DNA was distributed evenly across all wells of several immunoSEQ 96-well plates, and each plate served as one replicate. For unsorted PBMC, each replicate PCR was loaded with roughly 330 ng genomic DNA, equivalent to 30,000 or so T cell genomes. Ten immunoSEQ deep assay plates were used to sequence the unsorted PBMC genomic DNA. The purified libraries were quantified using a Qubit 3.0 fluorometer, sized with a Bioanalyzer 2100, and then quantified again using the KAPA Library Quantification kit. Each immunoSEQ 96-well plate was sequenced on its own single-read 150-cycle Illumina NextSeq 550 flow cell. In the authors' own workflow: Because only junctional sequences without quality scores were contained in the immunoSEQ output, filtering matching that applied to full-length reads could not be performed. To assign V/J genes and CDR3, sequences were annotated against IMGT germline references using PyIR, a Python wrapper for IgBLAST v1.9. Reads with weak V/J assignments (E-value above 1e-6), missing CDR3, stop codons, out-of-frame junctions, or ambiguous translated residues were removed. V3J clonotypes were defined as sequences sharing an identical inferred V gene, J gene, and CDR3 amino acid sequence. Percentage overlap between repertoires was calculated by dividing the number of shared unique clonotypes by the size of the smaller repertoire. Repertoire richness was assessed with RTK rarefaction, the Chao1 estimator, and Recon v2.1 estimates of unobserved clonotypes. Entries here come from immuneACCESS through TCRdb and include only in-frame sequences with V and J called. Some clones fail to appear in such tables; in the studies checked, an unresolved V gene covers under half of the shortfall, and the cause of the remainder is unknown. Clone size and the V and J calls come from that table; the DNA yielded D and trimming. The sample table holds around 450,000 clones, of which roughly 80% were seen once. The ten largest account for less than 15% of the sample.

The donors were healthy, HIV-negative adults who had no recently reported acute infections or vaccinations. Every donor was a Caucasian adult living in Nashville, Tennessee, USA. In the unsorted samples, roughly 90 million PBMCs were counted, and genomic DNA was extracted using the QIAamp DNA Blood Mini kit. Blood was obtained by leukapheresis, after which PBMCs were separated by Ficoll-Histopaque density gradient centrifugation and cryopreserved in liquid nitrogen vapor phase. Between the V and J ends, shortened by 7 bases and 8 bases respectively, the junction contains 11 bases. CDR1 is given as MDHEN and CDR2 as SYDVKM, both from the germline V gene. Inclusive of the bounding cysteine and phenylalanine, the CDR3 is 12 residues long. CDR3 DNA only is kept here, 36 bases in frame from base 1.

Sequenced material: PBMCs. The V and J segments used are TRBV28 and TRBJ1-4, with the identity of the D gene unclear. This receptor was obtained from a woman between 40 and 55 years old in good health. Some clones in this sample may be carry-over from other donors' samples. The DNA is TGTGCCAGCACCCCCCCTGGCGAAAAACTGTTTTTT. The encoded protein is CASTPPGEKLFF.